This TCR beta chain was profiled in a study of human T cells and chemical hapten exposure. TCRdb recomputed calls from the RACE reads with MiXCR, one row per CDR3 protein. Of around 200,000 distinct CDR3 sequences in the sample, under 35% were seen once. This clonotype was seen repeatedly, ten times or more. As for time point: pre-sensitization, week 0. Sample treatment: therapeutic diphenylcyclopropenone sensitization with weekly scalp DPC. This CDR3 contains 15 residues. Trimming left V 5 bases short and J 1 base short, with 14 bases between. V gene TRBV12-3 or TRBV12-4 combines with J gene TRBJ1-1; no firm D call. The source was whole blood, collected in connection with sensitization to the hapten diphenylcyclopropenone (DPC). The TCR sequence derives from a woman in her 30s with alopecia areata. Some clones in this sample may be carry-over from other donors' samples. CDR3 sequence (DNA): TGTGCCAGCAGTCCCCCTATTAGGAGGAACACTGAAGCTTTCTTT. Translating gives CASSPPIRRNTEAFF.